One sample yielded the 2 T cell receptor beta chains listed below, sequenced in a study of T-cell memory formation after mild COVID-19. TCRdb used MiXCR to reprocess the 5' RACE reads, holding one entry per CDR3 protein. Here the sample spans 500,000 to 550,000 distinct CDR3 sequences, around 21% being singletons. The sample comprised PBMCs or a T cell subset sorted from them (not recorded which). Receptors originate from an adult woman who had mild COVID-19 (a few samples of this study predate the infection). Cell type and time point are not known.

CDR3 sequence: CASRRQGTLNTEAFF. The CDR3 nucleotides read TGTGCCAGCAGAAGACAAGGGACATTGAACACTGAAGCTTTCTTT. The genes are TRBV6-6 and TRBJ1-1; TRBD1 is a possible D gene (6 bases). The CDR3 is 15 residues long. V was cut by 6 bases and J by 0 bases, with 14 bases left in between. Per germline, CDR1 MNHNY and CDR2 SVGAGI (reference sequence).

The chain recombines TRBV6-5 with TRBJ1-1, with a weak D call TRBD1 (5 bases). This CDR3 region has 14 residues. The germline V gene has CDR1 MNHEY and CDR2 SVGAGI. Trimming cost V 5 bases and J 9 bases, with 19 bases left between them. CDR3 nucleotide sequence: TGTGCCAGCAGTACCCGGGACCGAGGTAGGAAAGCTTTCTTT. Amino acid sequence: CASSTRDRGRKAFF.